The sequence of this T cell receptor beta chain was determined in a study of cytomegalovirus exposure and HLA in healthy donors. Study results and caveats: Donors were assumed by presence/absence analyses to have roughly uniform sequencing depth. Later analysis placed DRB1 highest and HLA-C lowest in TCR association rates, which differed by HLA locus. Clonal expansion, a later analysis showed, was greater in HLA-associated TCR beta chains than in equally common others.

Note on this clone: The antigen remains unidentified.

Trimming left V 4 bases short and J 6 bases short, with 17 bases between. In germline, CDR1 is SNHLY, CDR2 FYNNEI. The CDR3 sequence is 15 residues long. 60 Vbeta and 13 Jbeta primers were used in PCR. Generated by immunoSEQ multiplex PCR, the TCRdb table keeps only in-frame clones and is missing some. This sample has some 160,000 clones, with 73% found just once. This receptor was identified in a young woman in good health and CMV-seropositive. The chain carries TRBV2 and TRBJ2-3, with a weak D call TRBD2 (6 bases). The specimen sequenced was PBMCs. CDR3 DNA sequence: TGTGCCAGCAGTGTCGGCGGGGAAATAAGGGATACGCAGTATTTT. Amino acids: CASSVGGEIRDTQYF.